Presented here are 5 T cell receptor beta chains from one specimen sequenced in a study of CD8+ T cells in alopecia areata listed by TCRdb under 2018. To prepare the library, the immunoSEQ multiplex PCR assay was applied. To provide template for TCR sequencing, every sample had RNA extracted and reverse transcribed into cDNA. TCRdb limited this immuneACCESS table to in-frame rearrangements with V and J called. A share of clones is missing; checked studies link under half to unresolved V genes, and the rest is unexplained. The table for this sample lists roughly 190,000 clones; around 60% of them were counted only once. The top ten hold approximately 3.5% of the sample. This sample's time point label indicates: more than 3 weeks on oral tofacitinib. The treatment or condition label, as the study defines it: oral pan-JAK inhibitor, 5-10 mg twice daily. This specimen was CD4+ T cells sorted from blood, taken at week 4, from a patient treated with tofacitinib. The receptors originated from a human donor with alopecia areata.

This rearrangement joins TRBV29-1 to TRBJ1-1, with 7 positions matching TRBD1. J was trimmed by 1 base and V by 0 bases; bases with no gene match: 5. Germline V gene data show CDR1 as SQVTM and CDR2 as ANQGSEA. The CDR3 contains 15 residues. The CDR3 DNA follows: TGCAGCGTTGAAGACTCTGACAGGGCGAACACTGAAGCTTTCTTT. Amino acid sequence: CSVEDSDRANTEAFF.

V is TRBV4-1 and J is TRBJ2-3; possible D gene TRBD1, 6 bases. Trimming took 0 bases from V and 4 from J, leaving 14 bases between them. The CDR3 extends over 16 amino acids. From germline, CDR1 is MGHRA and CDR2 YSYEKL. This CDR3 is CASSQEGALGADTQYF. CDR3 sequence (DNA): TGCGCCAGCAGCCAAGAGGGGGCCCTGGGTGCAGATACGCAGTATTTT.

V is TRBV5-1 and J is TRBJ2-5; 7 bases align to TRBD1. This CDR3 is 14 amino acids long. Germline CDR1 is SGHRS and CDR2 is YFSETQ. V was pared by 2 bases and J by 5 bases, with 6 bases of the junction left unmatched. The CDR3: CASSFTTGLETQYF. The DNA of the CDR3 is TGCGCCAGCAGCTTTACGACAGGGTTGGAGACCCAGTACTTC.

The genes are TRBV15 and TRBJ1-5; TRBD1 aligns across 7 bases. Germline values: CDR1 LNHNV, CDR2 YYDKDF (reference sequence). After removal of 3 bases from V and 7 bases from J, the junction contained 6 bases not matched to a gene. The CDR3 is made up of 14 amino acids. The CDR3 spells CATSSGTDTQPQHF. The CDR3, as DNA: TGTGCCACCAGCAGCGGGACAGATACCCAGCCCCAGCATTTT.

The chain employs TRBV2 and TRBJ2-3; D is unresolved. Trimming pared 1 base from V and 0 bases from J, leaving 8 bases between. The CDR3 runs 15 residues. Germline lookup yields CDR1 SNHLY and CDR2 FYNNEI. The CDR3 here is CASSEGQSSTDTQYF. The DNA of the CDR3 is TGTGCCAGCAGTGAAGGCCAGTCTAGCACAGATACGCAGTATTTT.